This TCR beta chain derives from a study of T cells in tuberculosis. Across the whole study: In South Africa, adults with active tuberculosis were compared with IGRA-negative and latently infected IGRA-positive adolescents. Findings of the study overall: Smaller alpha distances in active tuberculosis partly reflected shorter CDR3-alpha lengths.

The protocol was immunoSEQ multiplex PCR, while the TCRdb copy is restricted to in-frame clones and leaves out a portion. The profile shows 28,000 or so clones, 90% of them singletons. About this clone itself: Antigen unknown.

Germline trimming cut 4 bases from V and 8 bases from J; bases unmatched to any gene: 13. The CDR3 length is 16 residues. Looked up from germline, CDR1 is MDHEN and CDR2 is SYDVKM. Sequences were obtained from PBMCs. The chain carries TRBV28 and TRBJ1-4; 7 bases fit TRBD1. This receptor was taken from a donor aged 5 to 30 with latent tuberculosis or without tuberculosis infection. CDR3 region: CASSSSQTGEAEKLFF. The CDR3 nucleotides are TGTGCCAGCAGTTCTTCTCAAACAGGGGAGGCAGAAAAACTGTTTTTT.